The sequence of this TCR beta chain was determined in a study of OX40 agonist ivuxolimab in advanced cancers. Clones were read by immunoSEQ multiplex PCR, and TCRdb kept only the in-frame ones, dropping some. The data show more than 60,000 clones, 84% seen once. Germline CDR1 is SQVTM and CDR2 is ANQGSEA. The V and J ends lost 4 bases and 0 bases respectively, with 7 bases between them. This CDR3 spans 13 amino acids. Sequences were derived from CD4+ or CD8+ T cells sorted from blood, sampled in a trial of the OX40 agonist ivuxolimab. The clonotype was recovered from an adult with an advanced solid tumor such as melanoma, head and neck, liver or kidney cancer. The genes are TRBV29-1 and TRBJ1-3; no reliable D call. CDR3: CSVGASSGNTIYF. The CDR3, as DNA: TGCAGCGTTGGGGCGAGCTCTGGAAACACCATATATTTT.